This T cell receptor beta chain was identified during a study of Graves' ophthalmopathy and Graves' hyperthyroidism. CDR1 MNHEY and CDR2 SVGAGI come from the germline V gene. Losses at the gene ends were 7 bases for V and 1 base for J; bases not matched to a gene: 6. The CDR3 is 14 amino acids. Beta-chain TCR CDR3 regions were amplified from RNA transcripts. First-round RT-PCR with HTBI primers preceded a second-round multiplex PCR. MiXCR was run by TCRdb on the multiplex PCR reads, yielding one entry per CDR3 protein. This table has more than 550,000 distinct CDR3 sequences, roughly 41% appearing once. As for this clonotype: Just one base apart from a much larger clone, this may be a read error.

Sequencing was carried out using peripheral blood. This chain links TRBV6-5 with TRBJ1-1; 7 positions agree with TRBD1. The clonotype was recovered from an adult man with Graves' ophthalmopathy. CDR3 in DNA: TGTGCCAGCACCTCGGGGGACAGGAACACTGAAGCTTTCTTT. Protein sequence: CASTSGDRNTEAFF.